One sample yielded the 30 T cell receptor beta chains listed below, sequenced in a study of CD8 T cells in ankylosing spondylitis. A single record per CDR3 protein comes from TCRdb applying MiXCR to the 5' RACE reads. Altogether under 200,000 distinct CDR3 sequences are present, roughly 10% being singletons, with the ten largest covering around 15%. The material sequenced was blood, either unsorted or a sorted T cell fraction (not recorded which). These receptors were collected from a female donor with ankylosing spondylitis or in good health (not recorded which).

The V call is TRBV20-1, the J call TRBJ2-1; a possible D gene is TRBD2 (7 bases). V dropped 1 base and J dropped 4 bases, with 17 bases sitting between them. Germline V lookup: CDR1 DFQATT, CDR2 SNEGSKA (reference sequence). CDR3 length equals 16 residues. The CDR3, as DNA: TGCAGTGCTAGAGGTGGGGGGGGCTTATCGTACAATGAGCAGTTCTTC. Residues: CSARGGGGLSYNEQFF.

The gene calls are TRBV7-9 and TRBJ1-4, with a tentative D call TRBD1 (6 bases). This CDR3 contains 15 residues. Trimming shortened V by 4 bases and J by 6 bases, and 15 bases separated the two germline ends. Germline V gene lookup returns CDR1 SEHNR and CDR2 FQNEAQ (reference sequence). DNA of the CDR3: TGTGCCAGCAGCTCTTCAGGGGTCGGGTATGAAAAACTGTTTTTT. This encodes CASSSSGVGYEKLFF.

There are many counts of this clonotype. CDR3 in amino acids: CASSGTSRETQYF. The CDR3, as DNA: TGCGCCAGCAGCGGGACTAGCAGAGAGACCCAGTACTTC. J is TRBJ2-5 and V is TRBV5-1, with 9 bases aligning to TRBD2. Germline CDR1 and CDR2: SGHRS and YFSETQ. The CDR3 covers 13 residues. With 4 bases clipped from V and 4 bases from J, the junction kept 2 bases outside the gene matches.

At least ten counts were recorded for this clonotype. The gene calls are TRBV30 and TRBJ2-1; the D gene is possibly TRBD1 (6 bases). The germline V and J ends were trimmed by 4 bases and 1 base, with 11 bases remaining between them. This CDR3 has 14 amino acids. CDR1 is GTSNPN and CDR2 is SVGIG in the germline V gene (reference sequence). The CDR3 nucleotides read TGTGCCTGGAAGGGACAAATATCCTACAATGAGCAGTTCTTC. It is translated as CAWKGQISYNEQFF.

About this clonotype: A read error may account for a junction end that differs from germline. Here the CDR3 reads CASTLGNTTYF. As DNA, the CDR3 is TGTGCCAGCACCTTAGGAAACACCACATATTTT. The chain is built from TRBV7-9 and TRBJ1-3; D is ambiguous. CDR3 length: 11 residues. Germline V gene data show CDR1 as SEHNR and CDR2 as FQNEAQ (reference sequence).

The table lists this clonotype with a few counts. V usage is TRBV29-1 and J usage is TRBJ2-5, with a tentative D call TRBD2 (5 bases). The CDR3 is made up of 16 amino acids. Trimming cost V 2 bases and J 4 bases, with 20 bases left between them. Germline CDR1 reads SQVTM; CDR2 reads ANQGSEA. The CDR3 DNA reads TGCAGCGTTGAACCATTCCAGGAGGCCTTAGGAGAGACCCAGTACTTC. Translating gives CSVEPFQEALGETQYF.

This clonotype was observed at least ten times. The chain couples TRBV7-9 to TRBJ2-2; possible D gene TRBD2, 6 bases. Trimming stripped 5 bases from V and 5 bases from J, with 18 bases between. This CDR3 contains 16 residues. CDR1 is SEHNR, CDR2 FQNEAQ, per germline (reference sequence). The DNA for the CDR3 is TGTGCCAGCAGCCGTTATAGCGGACCAGGGACCGGGGAGCTGTTTTTT. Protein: CASSRYSGPGTGELFF.

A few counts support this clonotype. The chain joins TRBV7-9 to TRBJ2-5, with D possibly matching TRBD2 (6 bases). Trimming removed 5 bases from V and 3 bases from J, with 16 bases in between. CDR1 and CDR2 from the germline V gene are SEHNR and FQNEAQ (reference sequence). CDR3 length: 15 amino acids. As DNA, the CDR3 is TGTGCCAGCAGCCTTAGGAGGCGGGGTGAAGAGACCCAGTACTTC. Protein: CASSLRRRGEETQYF.

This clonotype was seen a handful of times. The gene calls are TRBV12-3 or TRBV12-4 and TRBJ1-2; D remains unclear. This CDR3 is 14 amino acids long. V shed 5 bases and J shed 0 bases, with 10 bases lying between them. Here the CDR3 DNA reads TGTGCCAGCAGTCTTGGTAGGGCTAACTATGGCTACACCTTC. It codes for CASSLGRANYGYTF.

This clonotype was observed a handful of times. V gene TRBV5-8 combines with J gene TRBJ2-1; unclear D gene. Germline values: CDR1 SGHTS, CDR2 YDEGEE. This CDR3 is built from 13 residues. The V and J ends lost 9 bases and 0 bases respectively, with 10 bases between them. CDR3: CATCRNSYNEQFF. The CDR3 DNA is TGTGCCACCTGTCGGAACTCCTACAATGAGCAGTTCTTC.

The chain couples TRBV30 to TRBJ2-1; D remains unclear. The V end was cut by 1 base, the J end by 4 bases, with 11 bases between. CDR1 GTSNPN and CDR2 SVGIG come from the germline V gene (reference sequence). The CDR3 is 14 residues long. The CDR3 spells CAWSGGTGYNEQFF. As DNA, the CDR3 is TGTGCCTGGAGTGGGGGTACCGGGTACAATGAGCAGTTCTTC.

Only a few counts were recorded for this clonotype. CDR3 bases: TGTGCCAGCAGCTCCAGGGGAGGTGATGAAGCTTTCTTT. Translation gives CASSSRGGDEAFF. The V and J genes are TRBV7-6 and TRBJ1-1; a possible D gene is TRBD1 (6 bases). Germline V gene lookup returns CDR1 SGHVS and CDR2 FNYEAQ. V gave up 4 bases and J gave up 7 bases, with 13 bases separating them. This CDR3 spans 13 amino acids.

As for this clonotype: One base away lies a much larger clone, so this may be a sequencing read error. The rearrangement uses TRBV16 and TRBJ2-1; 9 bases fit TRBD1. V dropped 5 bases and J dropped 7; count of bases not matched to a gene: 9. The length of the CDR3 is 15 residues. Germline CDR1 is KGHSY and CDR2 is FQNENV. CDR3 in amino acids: CASSETGTGMNEQFF. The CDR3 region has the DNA TGTGCCAGCAGCGAAACCGGGACAGGGATGAATGAGCAGTTCTTC.

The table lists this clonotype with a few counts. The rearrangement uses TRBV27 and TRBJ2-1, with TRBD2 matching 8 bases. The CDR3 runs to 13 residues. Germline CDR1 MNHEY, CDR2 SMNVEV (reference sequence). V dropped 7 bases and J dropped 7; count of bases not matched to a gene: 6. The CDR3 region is CASIPGGGNEQFF. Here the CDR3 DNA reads TGTGCCAGCATTCCGGGCGGGGGGAATGAGCAGTTCTTC.

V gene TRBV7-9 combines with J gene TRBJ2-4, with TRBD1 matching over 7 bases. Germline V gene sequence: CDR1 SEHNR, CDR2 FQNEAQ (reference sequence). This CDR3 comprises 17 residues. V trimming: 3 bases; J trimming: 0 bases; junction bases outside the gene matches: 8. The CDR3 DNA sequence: TGTGCCAGCAGCTTCCCGGGACAGATACTAGCCAAAAACATTCAGTACTTC. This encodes CASSFPGQILAKNIQYF. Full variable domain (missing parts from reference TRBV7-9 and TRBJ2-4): DTGVSQNPRHKITKRGQNVTFRCDPISEHNRLYWYRQTLGQGPEFLTYFQNEAQLEKSRLLSDRFSAERPKGSFSTLEIQRTEQGDSAMYLCASSFPGQILAKNIQYFGAGTRLSVL.

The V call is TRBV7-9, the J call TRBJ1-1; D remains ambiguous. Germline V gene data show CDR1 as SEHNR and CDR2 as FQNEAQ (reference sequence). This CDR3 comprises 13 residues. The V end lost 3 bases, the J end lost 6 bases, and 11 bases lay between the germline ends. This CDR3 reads CASSFIGSAEAFF. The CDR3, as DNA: TGTGCCAGCAGCTTTATCGGTAGCGCTGAAGCTTTCTTT.

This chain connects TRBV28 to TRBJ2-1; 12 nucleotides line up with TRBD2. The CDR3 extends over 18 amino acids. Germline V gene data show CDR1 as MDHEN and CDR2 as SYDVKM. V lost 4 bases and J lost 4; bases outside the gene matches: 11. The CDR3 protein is CASSSYRLTSGSYNEQFF. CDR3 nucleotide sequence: TGTGCCAGCAGTTCATATCGCTTGACTAGCGGGAGTTACAATGAGCAGTTCTTC.

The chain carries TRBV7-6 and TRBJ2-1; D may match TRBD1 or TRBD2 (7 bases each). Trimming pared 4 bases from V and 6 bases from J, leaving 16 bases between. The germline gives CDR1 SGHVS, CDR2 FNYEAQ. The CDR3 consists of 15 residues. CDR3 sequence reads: CASSSGLGGVNEQFF. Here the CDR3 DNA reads TGTGCCAGCAGCTCTGGACTAGGGGGCGTCAATGAGCAGTTCTTC.

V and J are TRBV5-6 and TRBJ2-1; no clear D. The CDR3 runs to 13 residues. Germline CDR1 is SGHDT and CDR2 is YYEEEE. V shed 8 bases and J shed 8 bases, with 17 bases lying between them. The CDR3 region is CARGPGPADEQFF. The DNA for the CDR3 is TGTGCCAGGGGCCCGGGCCCAGCCGATGAGCAGTTCTTC.

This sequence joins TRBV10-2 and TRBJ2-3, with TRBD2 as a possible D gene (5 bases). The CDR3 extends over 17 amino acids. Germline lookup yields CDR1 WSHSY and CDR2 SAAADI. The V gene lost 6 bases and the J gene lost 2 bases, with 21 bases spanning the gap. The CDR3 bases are TGCGCCAGCAGAGGGCTTCTACAGACTACCGTCACAGATACGCAGTATTTT. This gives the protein CASRGLLQTTVTDTQYF.

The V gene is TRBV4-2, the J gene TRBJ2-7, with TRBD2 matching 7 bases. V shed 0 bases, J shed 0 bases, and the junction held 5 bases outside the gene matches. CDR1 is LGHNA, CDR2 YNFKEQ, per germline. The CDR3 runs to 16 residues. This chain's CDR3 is CASSQDQTSLSYEQYF. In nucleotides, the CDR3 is TGTGCCAGCAGCCAAGATCAGACTAGCCTCTCCTACGAGCAGTACTTC.

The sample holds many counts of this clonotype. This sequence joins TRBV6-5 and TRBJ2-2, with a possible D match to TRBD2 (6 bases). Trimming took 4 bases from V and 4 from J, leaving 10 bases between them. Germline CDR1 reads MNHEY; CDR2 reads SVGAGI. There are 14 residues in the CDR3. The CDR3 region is CASSSVGGTGELFF. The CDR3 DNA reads TGTGCCAGCAGTTCCGTGGGGGGCACCGGGGAGCTGTTTTTT.

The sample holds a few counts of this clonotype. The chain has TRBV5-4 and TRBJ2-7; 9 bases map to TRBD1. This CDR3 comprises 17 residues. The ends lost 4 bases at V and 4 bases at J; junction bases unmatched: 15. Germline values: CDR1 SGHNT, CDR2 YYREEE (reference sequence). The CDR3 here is CASSPDRGRINPYEQYF. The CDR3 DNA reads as TGTGCCAGCAGCCCGGACAGGGGACGCATCAATCCGTACGAGCAGTACTTC.

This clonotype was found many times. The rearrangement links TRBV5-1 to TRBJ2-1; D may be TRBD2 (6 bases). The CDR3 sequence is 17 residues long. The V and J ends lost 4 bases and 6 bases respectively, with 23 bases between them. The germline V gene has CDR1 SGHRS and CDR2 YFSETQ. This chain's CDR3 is CASSRGNPLARGNEQFF. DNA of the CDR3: TGCGCCAGCAGCCGGGGTAACCCTTTAGCGCGGGGCAATGAGCAGTTCTTC.

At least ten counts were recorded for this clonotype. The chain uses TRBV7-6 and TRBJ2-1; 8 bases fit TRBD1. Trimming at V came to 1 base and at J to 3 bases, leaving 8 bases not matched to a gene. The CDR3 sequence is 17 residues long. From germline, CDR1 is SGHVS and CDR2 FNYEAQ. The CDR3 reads CASSLGTGFPLYNEQFF. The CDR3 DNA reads TGTGCCAGCAGCTTAGGGACAGGGTTTCCCCTCTACAATGAGCAGTTCTTC.

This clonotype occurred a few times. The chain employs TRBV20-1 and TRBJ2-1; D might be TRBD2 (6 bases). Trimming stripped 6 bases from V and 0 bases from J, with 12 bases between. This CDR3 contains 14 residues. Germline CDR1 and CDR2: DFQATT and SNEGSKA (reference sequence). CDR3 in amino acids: CSAGTGSSYNEQFF. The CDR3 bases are TGCAGTGCGGGGACCGGGAGCTCCTACAATGAGCAGTTCTTC.

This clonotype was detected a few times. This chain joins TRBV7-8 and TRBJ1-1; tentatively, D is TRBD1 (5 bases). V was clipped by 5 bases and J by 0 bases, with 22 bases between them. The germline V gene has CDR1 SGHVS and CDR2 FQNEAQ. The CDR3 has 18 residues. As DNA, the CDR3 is TGTGCCAGCAGCCCTTTCCCCAGGGAAACTCCAATGAACACTGAAGCTTTCTTT. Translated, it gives CASSPFPRETPMNTEAFF.

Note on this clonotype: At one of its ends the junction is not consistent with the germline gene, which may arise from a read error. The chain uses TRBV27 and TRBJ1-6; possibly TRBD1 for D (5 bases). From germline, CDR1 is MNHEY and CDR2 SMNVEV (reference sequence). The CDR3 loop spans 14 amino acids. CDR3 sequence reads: CASSFGAGNSTLHF. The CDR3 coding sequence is TGTGCCAGCAGTTTTGGGGCGGGGAATTCAACCCTCCACTTT.

CDR3 nucleotides: TGTGCCAGCAGCCCCCCGACTAGCAGGAGCTCCTACGAGCAGTACTTC. It encodes CASSPPTSRSSYEQYF. The genes are TRBV7-2 and TRBJ2-7; 7 positions agree with TRBD2. CDR1 is SGHTA and CDR2 is FQGNSA in the germline V gene. The CDR3 consists of 16 residues. J was trimmed by 0 bases and V by 5 bases; bases with no gene match: 10. The entire variable domain, with the rest obtained from reference TRBV7-2 and TRBJ2-7, is as follows: GAGVSQSPSNKVTEKGKDVELRCDPISGHTALYWYRQSLGQGLEFLIYFQGNSAPDKSGLPSDRFSAERTGGSVSTLTIQRTQQEDSAVYLCASSPPTSRSSYEQYFGPGTRLTVT.

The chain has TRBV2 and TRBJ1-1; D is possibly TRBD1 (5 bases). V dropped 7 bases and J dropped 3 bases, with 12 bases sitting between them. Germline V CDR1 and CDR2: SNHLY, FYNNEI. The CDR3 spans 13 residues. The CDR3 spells CASNGAGDTEAFF. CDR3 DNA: TGTGCCAGCAATGGGGCTGGTGACACTGAAGCTTTCTTT.